One sample yielded the 11 T cell receptor beta chains listed below, sequenced in a study of cytomegalovirus exposure and HLA in healthy donors. The study ran its PCR with 60 Vbeta and 13 Jbeta primers. The repertoire was sequenced with immunoSEQ multiplex PCR; TCRdb's copy has only in-frame clones and lacks some. The repertoire holds 100,000 to 150,000 clones, with roughly 70% as singletons. Sequencing used PBMCs. The receptors come from a man aged 35-49 years in good health and CMV-seropositive.

This clone has more than one count but fewer than ten. The J gene is TRBJ1-5, the V gene TRBV6-1; the match to TRBD1 covers 9 bases. The CDR3 is made up of 16 amino acids. V gave up 3 bases and J gave up 2 bases; unmatched junction bases: 5. Germline V CDR1 and CDR2: MNHNS, SASEGT. CDR3 DNA: TGTGCCAGCAGTGAGGACAGGGGTTCGGGCAATCAGCCCCAGCATTTT. Its translation: CASSEDRGSGNQPQHF.

This chain uses TRBV4-1 with TRBJ1-3; D is unresolved. V was cut by 1 base and J by 0 bases, with 13 bases left in between. The CDR3 covers 17 residues. CDR1 and CDR2 from the germline V gene are MGHRA and YSYEKL. Here the CDR3 reads CASSQAERRNSGNTIYF. The CDR3 DNA sequence: TGCGCCAGCAGCCAAGCCGAACGCAGAAACTCTGGAAACACCATATATTTT.

In nucleotides, the CDR3 is TGTGCCAGCAGCTCCGCTGGCGGGCTAAACACTGAAGCTTTCTTT. Translation: CASSSAGGLNTEAFF. This chain connects TRBV7-2 to TRBJ1-1; D uncertain. CDR1 SGHTA and CDR2 FQGNSA come from the germline V gene. This CDR3 has 15 residues. Between the trimmed V and J ends, which lost 4 bases and 2 bases, there was a span of 14 bases.

This rearrangement joins TRBV2 to TRBJ2-7, with D perhaps matching TRBD1 (5 bases). The CDR3 is 14 residues long. V lost 3 bases and J lost 2, with 11 bases in between. Per the germline V gene, CDR1 is SNHLY and CDR2 is FYNNEI. The CDR3 here is CASSEGLIPYEQYF. In nucleotides, the CDR3 is TGTGCCAGCAGTGAGGGGCTTATACCCTACGAGCAGTACTTC.

The J gene is TRBJ2-7, the V gene TRBV7-8; TRBD2 might be the D (7 bases). The germline V gene encodes CDR1 SGHVS and CDR2 FQNEAQ. Trimming pared 5 bases from V and 12 bases from J, leaving 17 bases between. This CDR3 is 12 amino acids long. The CDR3 spells CASSPQGGGRYF. The CDR3, as DNA: TGTGCCAGCAGCCCTCAGGGAGGGGGACGGTACTTC.

This chain joins TRBV7-9 and TRBJ2-5; possible D gene TRBD2, 5 bases. Trimming removed 5 bases from V and 6 bases from J, with 13 bases in between. This CDR3 is 13 amino acids long. Germline CDR1 SEHNR, CDR2 FQNEAQ (reference sequence). The chain's CDR3 is CASSKLGSQTQYF. CDR3 nucleotide sequence: TGTGCCAGCAGCAAACTTGGGAGCCAGACCCAGTACTTC.

The chain joins TRBV5-1 to TRBJ1-3, with TRBD1 matching over 8 bases. The CDR3 is made up of 15 amino acids. Per the germline V gene, CDR1 is SGHRS and CDR2 is YFSETQ. The ends lost 4 bases at V and 0 bases at J; junction bases unmatched: 3. The CDR3 region has the DNA TGCGCCAGCAGCCTAGACAGGGGCTCTGGAAACACCATATATTTT. Protein product: CASSLDRGSGNTIYF. The complete variable domain, with remaining parts taken from reference TRBV5-1 and TRBJ1-3, reads KAGVTQTPRYLIKTRGQQVTLSCSPISGHRSVSWYQQTPGQGLQFLFEYFSETQRNKGNFPGRFSGRQFSNSRSEMNVSTLELGDSALYLCASSLDRGSGNTIYFGEGSWLTVV.

The chain has TRBV30 and TRBJ1-1, with 8 bases lining up with TRBD1. J gave up 4 bases and V 1 base, and 2 bases lay outside the gene matches. Germline V lookup: CDR1 GTSNPN, CDR2 SVGIG (reference sequence). CDR3 length equals 13 residues. The CDR3 region has the DNA TGTGCCTGGAGTGACAGGGGGGGCACTGAAGCTTTCTTT. Residues: CAWSDRGGTEAFF.

The J gene is TRBJ1-4, the V gene TRBV10-3; D unresolved. This CDR3 region has 13 residues. CDR1 ENHRY and CDR2 SYGVKD come from the germline V gene. V lost 7 bases and J lost 8, with 14 bases in between. CDR3 DNA: TGTGCCATCACCGGGTCCCCGCGAGAAAAACTGTTTTTT. It translates to CAITGSPREKLFF.

CDR3 in DNA: TGTGCCACCCAGTGGGGGCTGACAGGAAACACTGAAGCTTTCTTT. Amino acids: CATQWGLTGNTEAFF. The genes are TRBV19 and TRBJ1-1; D perhaps matches TRBD1 (6 bases). Looked up from germline, CDR1 is LNHDA and CDR2 is SQIVND (reference sequence). V was pared by 10 bases and J by 2 bases, with 20 bases between. The length of the CDR3 is 15 residues.

The chain has TRBV7-8 and TRBJ2-1; D perhaps matches TRBD2 (5 bases). This CDR3 has 18 amino acids. CDR1 and CDR2 from the germline V gene are SGHVS and FQNEAQ. Deletions cut 5 bases from V and 6 bases from J, with 26 bases between. The CDR3 DNA is TGTGCCAGCAGCAGGGAGCGGACGGGGTCCGGAATTGGCAATGAGCAGTTCTTC. It encodes CASSRERTGSGIGNEQFF.